One sample yielded the 7 T cell receptor beta chains listed below, sequenced in a study of blood T cell repertoires in COVID-19. The method was immunoSEQ multiplex PCR; TCRdb's version includes in-frame clones alone and lacks a portion of them. The sample records around 95,000 clones, over 65% being singletons. The sequenced sample consisted of peripheral blood. The receptors shown here come from a human donor in a cohort sampled during active COVID-19.

V is TRBV7-9 and J is TRBJ2-2; weak D call: TRBD2 (7 bases). CDR3 length equals 15 residues. Germline V gene data show CDR1 as SEHNR and CDR2 as FQNEAQ (reference sequence). The V end lost 2 bases, the J end lost 5 bases, and 12 bases lay between the germline ends. Written as DNA, the CDR3 is TGTGCCAGCAGCTTAACGGGGGGCCAGACCGGGGAGCTGTTTTTT. Encoded protein: CASSLTGGQTGELFF.

The rearrangement links TRBV2 to TRBJ2-2; 8 positions match TRBD1. Trimming took 4 bases from V and 0 from J; bases not matched to a gene: 4. CDR1 and CDR2 from the germline V gene are SNHLY and FYNNEI. CDR3 length: 16 amino acids. The CDR3 coding sequence is TGTGCCAGCAGTGGGGGGACAGGAGCGAACACCGGGGAGCTGTTTTTT. Translation gives CASSGGTGANTGELFF. The entire variable domain, with the rest obtained from reference TRBV2 and TRBJ2-2, is as follows: EPEVTQTPSHQVTQMGQEVILRCVPISNHLYFYWYRQILGQKVEFLVSFYNNEISEKSEIFDDQFSVERPDGSNFTLKIRSTKLEDSAMYFCASSGGTGANTGELFFGEGSRLTVL.

This chain links TRBV7-2 with TRBJ2-2; tentatively, D is TRBD2 (5 bases). V dropped 5 bases and J dropped 0 bases, with 13 bases sitting between them. This CDR3 has 16 residues. Germline loops: CDR1 SGHTA, CDR2 FQGNSA. The chain's CDR3 is CASSPRVGSNTGELFF. The DNA for the CDR3 is TGTGCCAGCAGCCCGAGGGTGGGTTCGAACACCGGGGAGCTGTTTTTT.

This clone was found a few times. The rearrangement uses TRBV30 and TRBJ1-4; tentative D call: TRBD1 (5 bases). Germline CDR1 reads GTSNPN; CDR2 reads SVGIG (reference sequence). V lost 0 bases, J lost 7 bases, and 9 bases lay in between. There are 13 residues in the CDR3. CDR3 DNA: TGTGCCTGGAGTGTACGGGGGGGTGAAAAACTGTTTTTT. Its translation is CAWSVRGGEKLFF.

This clone came up once. The rearrangement uses TRBV10-3 and TRBJ2-3; tentatively, D is TRBD2 (6 bases). V was trimmed by 11 bases and J by 2 bases, leaving 11 bases between them. This CDR3 spans 12 amino acids. Germline values: CDR1 ENHRY, CDR2 SYGVKD. CDR3 nucleotide sequence: TGTGCCTCCAGCGGGTCCACAGATACGCAGTATTTT. It yields the protein CASSGSTDTQYF.

The chain uses TRBV6-9 and TRBJ1-6; D gene unclear. V dropped 7 bases and J dropped 2 bases, with 18 bases sitting between them. Looked up from germline, CDR1 is MNHGY and CDR2 is SVAAGI. This CDR3 contains 17 residues. CDR3 amino acids: CASNPRRGGTYNSPLHF. The CDR3 nucleotides are TGTGCCAGCAACCCCCGGCGGGGTGGGACCTATAATTCACCCCTCCACTTT.

J is TRBJ1-5 and V is TRBV5-5; TRBD1 matches at 7 bases. Germline V gene data show CDR1 as SGHKS and CDR2 as YYEKEE (reference sequence). With V trimmed by 1 base and J by 8 bases, 9 bases remained unmatched. The CDR3 totals 15 residues. In nucleotides, the CDR3 is TGTGCCAGCAGCTTGACCGAAGGGGGCATGGAGCCCCAGCATTTT. Translated: CASSLTEGGMEPQHF.